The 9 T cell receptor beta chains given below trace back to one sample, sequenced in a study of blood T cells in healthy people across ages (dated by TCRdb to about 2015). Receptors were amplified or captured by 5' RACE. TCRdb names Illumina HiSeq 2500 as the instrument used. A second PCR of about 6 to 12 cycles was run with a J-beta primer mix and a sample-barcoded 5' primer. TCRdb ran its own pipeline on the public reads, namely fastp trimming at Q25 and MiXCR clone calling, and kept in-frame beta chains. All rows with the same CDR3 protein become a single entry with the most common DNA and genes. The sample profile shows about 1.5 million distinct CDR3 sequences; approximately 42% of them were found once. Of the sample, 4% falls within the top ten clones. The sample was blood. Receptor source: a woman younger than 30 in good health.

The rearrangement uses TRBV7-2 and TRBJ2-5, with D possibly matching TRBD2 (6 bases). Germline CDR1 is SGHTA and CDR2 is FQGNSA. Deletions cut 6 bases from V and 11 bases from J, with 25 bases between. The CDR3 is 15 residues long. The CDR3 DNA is TGTGCCAGCAGTGCCCGGCGGGAATTTAAAAATGAGCAGTACTTC. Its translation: CASSARREFKNEQYF.

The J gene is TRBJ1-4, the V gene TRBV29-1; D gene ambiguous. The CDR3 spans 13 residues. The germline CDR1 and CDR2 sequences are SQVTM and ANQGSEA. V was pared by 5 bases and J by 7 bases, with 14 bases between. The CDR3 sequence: CSVTGKYSEKLFF. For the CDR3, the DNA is TGCAGCGTTACTGGCAAGTACAGTGAAAAACTGTTTTTT.

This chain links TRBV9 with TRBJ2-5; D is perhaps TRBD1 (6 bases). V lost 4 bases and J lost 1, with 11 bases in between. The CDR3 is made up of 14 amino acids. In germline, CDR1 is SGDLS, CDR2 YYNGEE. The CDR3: CASSKGHLQETQYF. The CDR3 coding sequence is TGTGCCAGCAGCAAGGGACACCTCCAAGAGACCCAGTACTTC. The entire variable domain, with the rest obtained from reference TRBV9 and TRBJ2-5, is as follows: DSGVTQTPKHLITATGQRVTLRCSPRSGDLSVYWYQQSLDQGLQFLIQYYNGEERAKGNILERFSAQQFPDLHSELNLSSLELGDSALYFCASSKGHLQETQYFGPGTRLLVL.

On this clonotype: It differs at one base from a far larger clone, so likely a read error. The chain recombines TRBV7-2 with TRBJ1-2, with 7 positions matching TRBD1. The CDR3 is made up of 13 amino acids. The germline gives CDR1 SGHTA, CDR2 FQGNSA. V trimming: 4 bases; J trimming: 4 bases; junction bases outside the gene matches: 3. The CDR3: CASSSGQCYGYTF. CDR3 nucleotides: TGTGCCAGCAGCTCGGGACAGTGCTATGGCTACACCTTC.

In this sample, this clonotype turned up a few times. CDR3: CATLLGTLYGYTF. The CDR3 DNA follows: TGTGCCACCCTTTTGGGCACCCTTTATGGCTACACCTTC. The genes are TRBV12-3 or TRBV12-4 and TRBJ1-2; no clear D. V dropped 10 bases and J dropped 5 bases, with 17 bases sitting between them. The CDR3 has 13 residues.

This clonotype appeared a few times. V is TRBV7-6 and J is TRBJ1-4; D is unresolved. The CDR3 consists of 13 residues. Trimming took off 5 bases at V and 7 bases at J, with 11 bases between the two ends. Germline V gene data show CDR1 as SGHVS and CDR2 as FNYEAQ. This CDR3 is CASSGRLGEKLFF. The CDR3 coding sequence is TGTGCCAGCAGCGGCAGATTGGGTGAAAAACTGTTTTTT.

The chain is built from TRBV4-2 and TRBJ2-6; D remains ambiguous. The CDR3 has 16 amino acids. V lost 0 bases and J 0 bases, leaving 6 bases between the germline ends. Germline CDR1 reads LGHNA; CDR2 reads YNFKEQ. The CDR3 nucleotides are TGTGCCAGCAGCCAAGATAAGAGCTCTGGGGCCAACGTCCTGACTTTC. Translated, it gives CASSQDKSSGANVLTF.

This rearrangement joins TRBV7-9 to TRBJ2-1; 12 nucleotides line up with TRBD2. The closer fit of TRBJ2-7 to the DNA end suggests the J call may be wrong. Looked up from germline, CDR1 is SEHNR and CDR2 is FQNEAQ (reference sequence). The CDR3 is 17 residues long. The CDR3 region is CASSRTSGMSSYNEQYF. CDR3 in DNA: TGTGCCAGCAGCCGGACTAGCGGGATGAGCTCCTACAATGAGCAGTACTTC.

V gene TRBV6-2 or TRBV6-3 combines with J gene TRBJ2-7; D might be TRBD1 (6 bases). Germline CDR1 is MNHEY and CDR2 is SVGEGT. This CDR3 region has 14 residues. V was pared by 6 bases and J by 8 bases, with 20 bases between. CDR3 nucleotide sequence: TGTGCCAGCAGAGGACAGTCGGCCTCCCGTCAGCAGTACTTC. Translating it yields CASRGQSASRQQYF.